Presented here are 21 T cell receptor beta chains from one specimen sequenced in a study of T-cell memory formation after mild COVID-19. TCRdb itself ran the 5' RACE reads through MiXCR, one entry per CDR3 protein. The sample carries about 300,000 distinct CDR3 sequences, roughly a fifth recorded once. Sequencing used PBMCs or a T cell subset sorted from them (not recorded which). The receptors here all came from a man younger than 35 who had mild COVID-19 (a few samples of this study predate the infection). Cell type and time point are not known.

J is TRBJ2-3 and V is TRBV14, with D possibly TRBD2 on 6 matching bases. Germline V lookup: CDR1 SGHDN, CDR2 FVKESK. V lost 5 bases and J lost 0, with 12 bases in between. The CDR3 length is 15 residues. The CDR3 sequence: CASSAPGTSTDTQYF. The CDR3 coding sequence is TGTGCCAGCAGCGCTCCCGGGACTAGCACAGATACGCAGTATTTT. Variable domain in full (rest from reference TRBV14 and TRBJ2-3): EAGVTQFPSHSVIEKGQTVTLRCDPISGHDNLYWYRRVMGKEIKFLLHFVKESKQDESGMPNNRFLAERTGGTYSTLKVQPAELEDSGVYFCASSAPGTSTDTQYFGPGTRLTVL.

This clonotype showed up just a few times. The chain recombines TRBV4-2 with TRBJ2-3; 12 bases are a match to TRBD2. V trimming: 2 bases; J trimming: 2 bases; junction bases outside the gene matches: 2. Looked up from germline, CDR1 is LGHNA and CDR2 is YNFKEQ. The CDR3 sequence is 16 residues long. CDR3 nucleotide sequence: TGTGCCAGCAGCCAAACTAGCGGGGGGCCCACAGATACGCAGTATTTT. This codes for CASSQTSGGPTDTQYF.

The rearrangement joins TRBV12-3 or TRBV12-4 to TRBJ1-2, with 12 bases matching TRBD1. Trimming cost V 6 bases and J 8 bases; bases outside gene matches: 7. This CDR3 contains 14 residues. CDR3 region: CASSPGQGAIGYTF. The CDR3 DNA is TGTGCCAGCAGCCCGGGACAGGGGGCCATCGGCTACACCTTC.

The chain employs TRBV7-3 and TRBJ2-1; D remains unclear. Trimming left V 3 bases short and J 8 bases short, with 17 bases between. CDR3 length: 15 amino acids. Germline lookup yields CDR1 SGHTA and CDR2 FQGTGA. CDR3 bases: TGTGCCAGCAGCTTCGGGTACGGGTCCTTATATGAGCAGTTCTTC. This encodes CASSFGYGSLYEQFF.

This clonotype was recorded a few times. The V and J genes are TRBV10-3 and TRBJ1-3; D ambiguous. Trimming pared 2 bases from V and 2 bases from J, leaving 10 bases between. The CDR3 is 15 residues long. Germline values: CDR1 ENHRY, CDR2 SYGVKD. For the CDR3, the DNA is TGTGCCATCAGTGAGCTCGGCAGGACTGGAAACACCATATATTTT. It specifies CAISELGRTGNTIYF.

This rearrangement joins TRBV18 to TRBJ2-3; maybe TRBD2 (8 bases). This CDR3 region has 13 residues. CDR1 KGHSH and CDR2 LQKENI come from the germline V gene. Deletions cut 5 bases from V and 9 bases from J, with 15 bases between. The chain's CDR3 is CASSWDSGGTQYF. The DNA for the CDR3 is TGTGCCAGCTCATGGGACAGCGGGGGCACGCAGTATTTT.

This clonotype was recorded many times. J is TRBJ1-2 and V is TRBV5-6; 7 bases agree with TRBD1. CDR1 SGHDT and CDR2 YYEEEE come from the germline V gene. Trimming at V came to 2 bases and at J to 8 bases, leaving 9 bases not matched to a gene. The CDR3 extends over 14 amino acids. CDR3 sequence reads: CASSLTDRAAGYTF. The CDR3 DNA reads TGTGCCAGCAGCTTAACCGACAGGGCTGCGGGCTACACCTTC.

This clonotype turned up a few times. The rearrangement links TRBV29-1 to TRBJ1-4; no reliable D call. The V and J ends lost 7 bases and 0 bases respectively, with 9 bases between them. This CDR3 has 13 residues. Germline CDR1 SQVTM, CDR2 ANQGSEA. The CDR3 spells CSARHSTNEKLFF. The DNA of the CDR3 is TGCAGCGCTAGACACTCAACTAATGAAAAACTGTTTTTT.

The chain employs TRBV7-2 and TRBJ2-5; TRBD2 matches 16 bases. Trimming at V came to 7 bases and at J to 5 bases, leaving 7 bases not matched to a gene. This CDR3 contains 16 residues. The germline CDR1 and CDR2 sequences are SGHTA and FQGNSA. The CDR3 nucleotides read TGTGCCAGCACCTCGGGACTAGCGGGGGGGCTTGAGACCCAGTACTTC. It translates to CASTSGLAGGLETQYF.

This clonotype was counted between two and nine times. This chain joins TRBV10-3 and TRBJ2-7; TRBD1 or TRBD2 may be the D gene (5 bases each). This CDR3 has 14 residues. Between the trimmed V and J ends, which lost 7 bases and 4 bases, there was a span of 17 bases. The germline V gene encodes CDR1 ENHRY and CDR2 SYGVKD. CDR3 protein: CAINRDGTRYEQYF. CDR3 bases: TGTGCCATCAACAGAGATGGGACCCGATACGAGCAGTACTTC.

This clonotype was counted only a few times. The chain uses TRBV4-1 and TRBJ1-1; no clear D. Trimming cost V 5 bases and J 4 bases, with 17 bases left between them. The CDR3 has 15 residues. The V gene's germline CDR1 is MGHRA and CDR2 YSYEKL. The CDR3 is CASSEAVQEGTEAFF. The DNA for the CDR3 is TGCGCCAGCAGCGAAGCTGTCCAGGAGGGCACTGAAGCTTTCTTT.

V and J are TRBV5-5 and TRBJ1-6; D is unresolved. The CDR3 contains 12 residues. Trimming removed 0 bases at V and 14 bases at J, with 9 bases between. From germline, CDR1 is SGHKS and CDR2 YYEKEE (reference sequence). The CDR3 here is CASSLDPPTLHF. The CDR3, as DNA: TGTGCCAGCAGCTTGGACCCACCGACCCTCCACTTT.

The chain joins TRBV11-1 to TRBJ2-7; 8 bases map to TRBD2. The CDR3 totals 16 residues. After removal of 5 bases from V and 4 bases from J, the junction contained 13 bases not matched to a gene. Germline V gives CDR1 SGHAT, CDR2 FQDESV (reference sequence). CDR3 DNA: TGTGCCAGCAGCCCCCGGGGGGGGGGTACCCCGTACGAGCAGTACTTC. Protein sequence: CASSPRGGGTPYEQYF.

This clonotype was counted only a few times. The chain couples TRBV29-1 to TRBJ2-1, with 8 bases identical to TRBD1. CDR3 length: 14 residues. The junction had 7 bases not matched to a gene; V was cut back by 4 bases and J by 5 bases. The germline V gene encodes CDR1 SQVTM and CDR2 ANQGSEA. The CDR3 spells CSVATGVADNEQFF. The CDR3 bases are TGCAGCGTTGCGACAGGGGTTGCAGACAATGAGCAGTTCTTC.

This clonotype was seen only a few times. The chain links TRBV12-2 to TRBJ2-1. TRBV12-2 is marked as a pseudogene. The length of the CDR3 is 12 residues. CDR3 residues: CASRLGMGEQFF. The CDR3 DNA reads TGTGCAAGTCGCTTAGGGATGGGTGAGCAGTTCTTC.

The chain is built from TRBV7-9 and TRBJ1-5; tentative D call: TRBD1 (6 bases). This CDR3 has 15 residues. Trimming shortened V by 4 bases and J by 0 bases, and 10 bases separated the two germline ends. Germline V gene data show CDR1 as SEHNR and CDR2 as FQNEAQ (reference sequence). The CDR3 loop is CASSSGQNSNQPQHF. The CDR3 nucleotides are TGTGCCAGCAGCTCCGGACAGAATAGCAATCAGCCCCAGCATTTT.

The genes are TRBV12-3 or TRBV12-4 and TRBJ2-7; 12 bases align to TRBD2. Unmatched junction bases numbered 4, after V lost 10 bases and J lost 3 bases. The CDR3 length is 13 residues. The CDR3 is CATRTSGDYEQYF. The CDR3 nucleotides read TGTGCCACCAGGACTAGCGGGGACTACGAGCAGTACTTC.

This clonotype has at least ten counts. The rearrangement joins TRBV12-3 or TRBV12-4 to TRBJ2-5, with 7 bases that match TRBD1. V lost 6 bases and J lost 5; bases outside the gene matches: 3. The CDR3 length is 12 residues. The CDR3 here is CASSPRGETQYF. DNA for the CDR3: TGTGCCAGCAGCCCCAGGGGGGAGACCCAGTACTTC.

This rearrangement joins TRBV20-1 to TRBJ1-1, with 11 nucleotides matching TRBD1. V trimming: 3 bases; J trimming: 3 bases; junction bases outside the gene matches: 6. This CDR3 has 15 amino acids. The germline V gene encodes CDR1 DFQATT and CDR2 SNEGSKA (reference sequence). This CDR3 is CSASVLGQGDTEAFF. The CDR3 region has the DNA TGCAGTGCTAGTGTCCTGGGACAGGGGGACACTGAAGCTTTCTTT.

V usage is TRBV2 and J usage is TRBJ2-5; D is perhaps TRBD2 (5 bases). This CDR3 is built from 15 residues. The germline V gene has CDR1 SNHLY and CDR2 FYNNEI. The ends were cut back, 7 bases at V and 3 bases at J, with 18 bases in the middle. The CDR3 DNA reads TGTGCCAGCAAAGGATTAGGGCGGCGGGAAGAGACCCAGTACTTC. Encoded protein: CASKGLGRREETQYF. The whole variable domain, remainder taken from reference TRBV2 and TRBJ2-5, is EPEVTQTPSHQVTQMGQEVILRCVPISNHLYFYWYRQILGQKVEFLVSFYNNEISEKSEIFDDQFSVERPDGSNFTLKIRSTKLEDSAMYFCASKGLGRREETQYFGPGTRLLVL.

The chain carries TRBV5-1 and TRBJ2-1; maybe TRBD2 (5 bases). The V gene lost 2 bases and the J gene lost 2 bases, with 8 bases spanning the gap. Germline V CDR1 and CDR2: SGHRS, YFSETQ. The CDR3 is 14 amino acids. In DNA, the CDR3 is TGCGCCAGCAGCTTTGGGGAGACCTACAATGAGCAGTTCTTC. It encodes CASSFGETYNEQFF.